The next 5 T cell receptor beta chains were all read from a single sample in a study of graft-versus-host responses after intestinal transplantation. The assay was immunoSEQ multiplex PCR, and TCRdb's table has in-frame clones only and misses some. Among 85,000 to 100,000 clones listed, about 91% were seen once. Their specific antigens are unknown. This specimen consisted of unstimulated CD4+ T cells sorted from spleen or lymph node cells, obtained before transplant. The receptor set was obtained from a human donor who was the organ donor for an intestinal transplant.

This chain's CDR3 is CASSEYTGDRYNSPLHF. Here the CDR3 DNA reads TGTGCCAGCAGTGAATACACAGGGGACCGATATAATTCACCCCTCCACTTT. The rearrangement uses TRBV25-1 and TRBJ1-6; 7 nucleotides match TRBD1. Per germline, CDR1 MGHDK and CDR2 SYGVNS. V lost 0 bases and J lost 4; bases outside the gene matches: 6. CDR3 length: 17 amino acids. Using reference TRBV25-1 and TRBJ1-6 for the parts outside the CDR3, the full variable domain is EADIYQTPRYLVIGTGKKITLECSQTMGHDKMYWYQQDPGMELHLIHYSYGVNSTEKGDLSSESTVSRIRTEHFPLTLESARPSHTSQYLCASSEYTGDRYNSPLHFGNGTRLTVT.

The chain has TRBV10-3 and TRBJ1-5; TRBD1 agrees at 8 bases. From germline, CDR1 is ENHRY and CDR2 SYGVKD. The J segment lost 4 bases and the V segment lost 5 bases, leaving 7 bases of the junction unmatched. CDR3 length equals 15 residues. The CDR3 DNA reads TGTGCCATCAGTCTACAGGGGGAGGGGAATCAGCCCCAGCATTTT. This translates into CAISLQGEGNQPQHF.

This clone appeared a few times. The V gene is TRBV9, the J gene TRBJ1-1; 9 nucleotides align to TRBD1. The germline V gene has CDR1 SGDLS and CDR2 YYNGEE. The CDR3 runs 16 residues. V lost 0 bases, J lost 4 bases, and 7 bases stayed unmatched. In nucleotides, the CDR3 is TGTGCCAGCAGCGTAGAAGGGACAGGGATAGCCACTGAAGCTTTCTTT. The encoded protein is CASSVEGTGIATEAFF. Full variable domain (remainder filled in from reference TRBV9 and TRBJ1-1): DSGVTQTPKHLITATGQRVTLRCSPRSGDLSVYWYQQSLDQGLQFLIQYYNGEERAKGNILERFSAQQFPDLHSELNLSSLELGDSALYFCASSVEGTGIATEAFFGQGTRLTVV.

The rearrangement links TRBV28 to TRBJ2-7, with D possibly matching TRBD1 (5 bases). Germline assignment: CDR1 MDHEN and CDR2 SYDVKM. This CDR3 is built from 14 residues. V was clipped by 6 bases and J by 5 bases, with 17 bases between them. The CDR3 DNA sequence: TGTGCCAGCAGACCAGACAGCCGTTTGGACGAGCAGTACTTC. Translation: CASRPDSRLDEQYF. The full variable domain, completed using reference TRBV28 and TRBJ2-7, is DVKVTQSSRYLVKRTGEKVFLECVQDMDHENMFWYRQDPGLGLRLIYFSYDVKMKEKGDIPEGYSVSREKKERFSLILESASTNQTSMYLCASRPDSRLDEQYFGPGTRLTVT.

The V gene is TRBV2, the J gene TRBJ2-2, with TRBD1 matching over 7 bases. The CDR3 contains 16 residues. The germline V gene encodes CDR1 SNHLY and CDR2 FYNNEI. The ends lost 2 bases at V and 0 bases at J; junction bases unmatched: 3. CDR3 sequence reads: CASSEWQGANTGELFF. The CDR3 coding sequence is TGTGCCAGCAGTGAATGGCAGGGGGCGAACACCGGGGAGCTGTTTTTT.